This TCR beta chain was sequenced during a study of blood T cell repertoires in COVID-19. Study as a whole: T cells, B-cell-depleted T cells, or PBMCs provided the cDNA or gDNA that served as material.

The CDR3 runs to 18 residues. CDR1 and CDR2 from the germline V gene are MGHDK and SYGVNS. V dropped 2 bases and J dropped 5; count of bases not matched to a gene: 12. Only in-frame clones appear in the TCRdb table, and some are missing; sequencing was by immunoSEQ multiplex PCR. The data hold fewer than 300,000 clones, with about nine tenths observed a single time. V usage is TRBV25-1 and J usage is TRBJ2-2, with TRBD1 matching 9 bases. Input material: peripheral blood. The source of this sequence is a man aged 35-49 years who had recovered from COVID-19. CDR3 coding DNA: TGTGCCAGCAGTGAAGACCTCCCCGGGACAGGGCGTACCGGGGAGCTGTTTTTT. Protein product: CASSEDLPGTGRTGELFF.